This T cell receptor beta chain was sequenced for a study of shared clonotypes between healthy human individuals. Germline-derived CDR1 and CDR2 are KGHSH and LQKENI. With 3 bases removed from V and 2 bases from J, the gap between germline ends came to 16 bases. The CDR3 has 16 amino acids. About this clone: The antigen is not known.

Investigators spread the genomic DNA of each subset evenly over several immunoSEQ plates. Only in-frame clones appear in the TCRdb table, and some are missing; sequencing was by immunoSEQ multiplex PCR. The repertoire holds 2 million to 2.5 million clones, with around 95% as singletons. Overall study findings and caveats: Limitation of the genetic and exposure-history diversity represented came from the few donors.

Input material: naive CD4+ T cells sorted from blood. The subset: CD45RA+ positively selected. The origin of this receptor is a man aged 18-30 years in good health. This chain connects TRBV18 to TRBJ2-5; D tentatively fits TRBD1 or TRBD2 (5 bases each). CDR3 region: CASSPRRGDRQETQYF. The CDR3 DNA follows: TGTGCCAGCTCACCCCGGAGAGGGGACCGGCAAGAGACCCAGTACTTC.